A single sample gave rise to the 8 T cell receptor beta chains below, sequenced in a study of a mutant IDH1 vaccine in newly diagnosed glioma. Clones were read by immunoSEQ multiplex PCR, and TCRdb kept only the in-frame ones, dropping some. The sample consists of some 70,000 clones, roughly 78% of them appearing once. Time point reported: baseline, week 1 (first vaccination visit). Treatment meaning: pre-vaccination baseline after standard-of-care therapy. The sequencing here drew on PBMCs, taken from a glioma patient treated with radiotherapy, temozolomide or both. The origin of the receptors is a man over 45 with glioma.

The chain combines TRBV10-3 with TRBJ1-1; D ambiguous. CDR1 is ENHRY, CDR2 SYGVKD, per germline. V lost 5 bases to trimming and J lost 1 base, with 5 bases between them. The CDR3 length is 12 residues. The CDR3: CAISPENTEAFF. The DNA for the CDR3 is TGTGCCATCAGTCCAGAGAACACTGAAGCTTTCTTT.

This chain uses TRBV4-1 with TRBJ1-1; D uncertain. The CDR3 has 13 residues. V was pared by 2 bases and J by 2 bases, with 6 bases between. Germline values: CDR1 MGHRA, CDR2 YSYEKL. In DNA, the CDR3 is TGCGCCAGCAGCCAACCAGGAAACACTGAAGCTTTCTTT. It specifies CASSQPGNTEAFF.

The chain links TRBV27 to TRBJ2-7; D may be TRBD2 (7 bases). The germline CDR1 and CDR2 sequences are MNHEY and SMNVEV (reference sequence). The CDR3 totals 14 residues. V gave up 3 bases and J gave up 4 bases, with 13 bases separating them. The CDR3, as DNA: TGTGCCAGCAGTTTGGGGGGGCCCGATTACGAGCAGTACTTC. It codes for CASSLGGPDYEQYF.

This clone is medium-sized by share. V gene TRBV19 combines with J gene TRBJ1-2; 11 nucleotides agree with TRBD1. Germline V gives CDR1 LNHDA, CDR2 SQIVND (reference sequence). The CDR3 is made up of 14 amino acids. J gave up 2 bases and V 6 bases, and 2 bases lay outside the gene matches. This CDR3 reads CASSRDRGNYGYTF. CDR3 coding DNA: TGTGCCAGTAGCCGGGACAGGGGGAACTATGGCTACACCTTC.

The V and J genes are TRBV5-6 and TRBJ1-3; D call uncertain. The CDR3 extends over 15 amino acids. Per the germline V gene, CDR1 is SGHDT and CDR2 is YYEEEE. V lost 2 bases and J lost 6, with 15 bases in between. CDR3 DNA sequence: TGTGCCAGCAGCTTCTTGGGCAGTGGCCTAAACACCATATATTTT. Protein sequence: CASSFLGSGLNTIYF.

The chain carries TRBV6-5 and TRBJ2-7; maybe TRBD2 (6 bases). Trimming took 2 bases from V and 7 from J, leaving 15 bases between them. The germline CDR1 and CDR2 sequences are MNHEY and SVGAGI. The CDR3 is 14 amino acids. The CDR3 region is CASSYGGSEGEQYF. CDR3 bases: TGTGCCAGCAGTTACGGGGGGTCCGAGGGAGAGCAGTACTTC.

The CDR3 coding sequence is TGTGCCAGCAGGGACTCCTCCTACAATGAGCAGTTCTTC. Translated, it gives CASRDSSYNEQFF. The genes are TRBV6-1 and TRBJ2-1, with D possibly TRBD2 on 5 matching bases. The CDR3 loop spans 13 amino acids. Trimming took 6 bases from V and 0 from J, leaving 6 bases between them. The V gene's germline CDR1 is MNHNS and CDR2 SASEGT.

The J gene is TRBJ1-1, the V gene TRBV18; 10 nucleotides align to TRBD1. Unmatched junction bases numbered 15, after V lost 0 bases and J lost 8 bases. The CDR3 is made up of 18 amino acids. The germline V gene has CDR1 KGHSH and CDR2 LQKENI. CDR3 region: CASSPPSSGTGAFGEAFF. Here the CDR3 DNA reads TGTGCCAGCTCACCACCATCATCTGGGACAGGGGCCTTCGGGGAAGCTTTCTTT.